This entry describes one T cell receptor beta chain. Its antigen is unknown. This sample is part of a study of cytomegalovirus exposure and HLA in healthy donors. Amplification used 60 Vbeta primers and 13 Jbeta primers. Assay: immunoSEQ multiplex PCR; the TCRdb copy retains only in-frame clones and omits some. The sample shows under 150,000 clones, over 65% of them seen only once. Study findings and constraints: When analyzed later, a missense DCLRE1C variant was found to be linked to TCR beta V- and J-gene trimming. It was approximately 150 TCR beta chains that were listed as cytomegalovirus-associated. Looking again later, the authors saw that most CMV-associated TCR beta chains seemed HLA-restricted. In an earlier analysis, in approximately 570 donors, most V segments appeared productive either ~87% or ~30% of the time.

In germline, CDR1 is SNHLY, CDR2 FYNNEI. Germline trimming cut 0 bases from V and 5 bases from J; bases unmatched to any gene: 7. The CDR3 totals 16 residues. The sample was PBMCs. The chain uses TRBV2 and TRBJ2-1, with 7 bases fitting TRBD2. This clonotype originated in a woman in her thirties in good health and CMV-seropositive. The CDR3 nucleotides read TGTGCCAGCAGTGAAGCGGGAGGGCTAATGAACAATGAGCAGTTCTTC. Translating gives CASSEAGGLMNNEQFF.